The entry below describes one T cell receptor (beta chain). These data come from a study of blood T cell repertoires in COVID-19. Germline loops: CDR1 MNHEY, CDR2 SMNVEV (reference sequence). This CDR3 spans 15 amino acids. J was trimmed by 3 bases and V by 2 bases; bases with no gene match: 2. The assay was immunoSEQ multiplex PCR, and TCRdb's table has in-frame clones only and misses some. The sample includes roughly 440,000 clones, around 88% of them seen just once. The sample was peripheral blood. This rearrangement joins TRBV27 to TRBJ1-5, with 9 bases lining up with TRBD1. This TCR derives from a woman aged 50 to 60 with COVID-19, enrolled during active disease. The CDR3 loop reads CASSLGTGNNQPQHF. The DNA for the CDR3 is TGTGCCAGCAGTTTAGGGACAGGGAACAATCAGCCCCAGCATTTT.